This T cell receptor (beta chain) is from a study of blood T cell repertoires in COVID-19 (dated by TCRdb to 2019 to 2021). Regarding the research as a whole: The collaborator samples originated in the United States, Italy and Spain and spanned the acute and convalescent phases of COVID-19. Samples came from the ongoing ImmuneRACE study (first 160 participants) plus 1,254 subjects from 6 global collaborators. Subjects who had been exposed to COVID-19, were actively infected with it, or had recovered from it provided the deeply sampled blood TCRbeta repertoires that made up the dataset. The repertoires were released in a freely available public database intended as a resource for research on the immune response to SARS-CoV-2. The material from the prospective study consisted of cDNA or gDNA derived from T cells, B-cell-depleted T cells, or PBMCs. Where HLA class I and class II types were available, the types were taken from metadata supplied by the sample provider, not from assay-based typing. A de-identified subject ID, COVID-19 status, age in years and sex were almost always included in the sample metadata. The study at large found these results: How much clinical and demographic metadata was included differed by source and by participant, and the metadata was provided uncurated.

Collaborating institutions collected whole blood in K2EDTA tubes following their own protocols. For TCRbeta analysis, collaborators shipped samples as frozen whole blood, isolated PBMCs, or DNA extracted from either of those sample types. Notes on this clone: The antigen this receptor binds is unknown. No base quality information exists; no much larger clone differs at one position.

CDR1 and CDR2 are read off the germline V gene as MNHEY and SVGAGI. The CDR3, from cysteine to phenylalanine, totals 16 residues. This entry keeps only the CDR3 DNA: 48 bases, framed from base 1. Trimming accounts for 1 base at V and 2 bases at J, while the number of junction bases matched to no gene is 7. TCRbeta CDR3 regions were amplified from genomic DNA using the immunoSEQ Assay, a bias-controlled multiplex PCR. In the paper's pipeline: Nucleated cell counts per sample were estimated from amplification of reference gene primers within the assay. To quantify the absolute abundance of each unique TCRbeta CDR3 rearrangement, sequence reads were collapsed and filtered. For each sample, productive Simpson clonality was calculated as the square root of Simpson's diversity index across productive rearrangements. This is the immuneACCESS table as TCRdb keeps it, with only in-frame sequences that have V and J called. A part of the clones is gone; compared with another copy, unresolved V genes explain less than half, and the rest is unexplained. D and trimming come from the DNA, and the V and J calls and clone size come from that table. The sample includes roughly 280,000 clones, with approximately 86% observed a single time. The top ten clones comprise 1.5% to 2% of the sample.

The sequence is built from TRBV6-5 and TRBJ1-2; the central 7 bases match TRBD1. The sample consisted of peripheral blood. This TCR came from a man aged 25 to 45 with active or convalescent COVID-19. The CDR3 protein sequence reads: CASSYFIRDSNYGYTF. The nucleotide sequence is TGTGCCAGCAGTTACTTCATCCGGGACAGCAACTATGGCTACACCTTC.